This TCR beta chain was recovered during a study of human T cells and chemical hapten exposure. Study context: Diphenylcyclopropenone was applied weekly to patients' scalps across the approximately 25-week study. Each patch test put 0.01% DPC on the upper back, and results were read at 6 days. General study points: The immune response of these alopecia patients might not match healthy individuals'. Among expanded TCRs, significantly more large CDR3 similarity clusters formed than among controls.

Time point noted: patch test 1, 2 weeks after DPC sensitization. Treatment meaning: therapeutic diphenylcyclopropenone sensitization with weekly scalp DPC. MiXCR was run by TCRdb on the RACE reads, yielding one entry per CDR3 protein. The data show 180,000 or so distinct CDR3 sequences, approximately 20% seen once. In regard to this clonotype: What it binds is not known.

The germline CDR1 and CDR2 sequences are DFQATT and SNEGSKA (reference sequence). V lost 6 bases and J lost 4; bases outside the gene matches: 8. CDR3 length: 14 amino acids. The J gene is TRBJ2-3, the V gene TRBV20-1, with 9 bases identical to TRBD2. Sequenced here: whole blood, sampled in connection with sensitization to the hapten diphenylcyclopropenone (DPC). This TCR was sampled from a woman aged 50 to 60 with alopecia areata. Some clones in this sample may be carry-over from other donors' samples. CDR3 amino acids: CSAYDGTSSDTQYF. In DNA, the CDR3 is TGCAGTGCCTACGATGGGACTAGCTCAGATACGCAGTATTTT.